These 28 T cell receptor beta chains were sequenced from one sample in a study of memory CD4+ T cells and cytomegalovirus serostatus. The sort gate was single viable CD3+CD4+CD8-CD45RO+ cells for memory CD4+ T cells. Data came from immunoSEQ multiplex PCR; TCRdb stores just in-frame clones and leaves some out. This repertoire shows about 56,000 clones, about three quarters found once; its top ten account for around 2.5%. Sequencing input: memory CD4+ T cells from blood. The receptors come from an adult in good health and CMV-seropositive.

This clone showed up just a few times. The V gene is TRBV2, the J gene TRBJ2-1, with D possibly being TRBD1 (6 bases). Trimming left V 7 bases short and J 8 bases short, with 15 bases between. Germline CDR1 SNHLY, CDR2 FYNNEI. CDR3 length: 13 amino acids. CDR3 amino acids: CASNTGRGDEQFF. The DNA for the CDR3 is TGTGCCAGCAACACAGGGAGAGGGGATGAGCAGTTCTTC.

This rearrangement joins TRBV29-1 to TRBJ2-7, with D possibly matching TRBD1 (6 bases). The CDR3 totals 14 residues. Looked up from germline, CDR1 is SQVTM and CDR2 is ANQGSEA. The ends were cut back, 4 bases at V and 2 bases at J, with 15 bases in the middle. DNA of the CDR3: TGCAGCGTTGCCCCCGCGGCAGGGGCCTACGAGCAGTACTTC. Translation gives CSVAPAAGAYEQYF.

The rearrangement joins TRBV13 to TRBJ1-1; 8 positions agree with TRBD1. The CDR3 consists of 16 residues. The germline gives CDR1 PRHDT, CDR2 FYEKMQ (reference sequence). V trimming: 4 bases; J trimming: 1 base; junction bases outside the gene matches: 8. The CDR3 region has the DNA TGTGCCAGCAGCTCCCGACAGGGGCGAGGGAACACTGAAGCTTTCTTT. Protein product: CASSSRQGRGNTEAFF. The entire variable domain, with the rest obtained from reference TRBV13 and TRBJ1-1, is as follows: AAGVIQSPRHLIKEKRETATLKCYPIPRHDTVYWYQQGPGQDPQFLISFYEKMQSDKGSIPDRFSAQQFSDYHSELNMSSLELGDSALYFCASSSRQGRGNTEAFFGQGTRLTVV.

This sequence joins TRBV6-6 and TRBJ2-2, with 12 bases identical to TRBD2. The CDR3 runs 16 residues. V was pared by 5 bases and J by 6 bases, with 7 bases of the junction left unmatched. CDR1 and CDR2 from the germline V gene are MNHNY and SVGAGI (reference sequence). The CDR3 DNA reads TGTGCCAGCAGTCCCCTAGCTAGCGGGAGGGCCGGGGAGCTGTTTTTT. Protein sequence: CASSPLASGRAGELFF.

In its sample, this clone was seen once. The V gene is TRBV30, the J gene TRBJ1-6, with 7 bases fitting TRBD1. The trim removed 1 base at V and 8 bases at J, leaving 5 bases unmatched. CDR3 length: 14 amino acids. Germline V gene data show CDR1 as GTSNPN and CDR2 as SVGIG (reference sequence). The CDR3 DNA sequence: TGTGCCTGGAGTGCAGGACAGGATCATTCACCCCTCCACTTT. Translation gives CAWSAGQDHSPLHF.

The chain combines TRBV28 with TRBJ2-7; no definite D call. This CDR3 has 13 amino acids. The V gene lost 2 bases and the J gene lost 3 bases, with 8 bases spanning the gap. Per germline, CDR1 MDHEN and CDR2 SYDVKM. The CDR3 region is CASSLALLYEQYF. For the CDR3, the DNA is TGTGCCAGCAGTTTAGCACTGCTCTACGAGCAGTACTTC.

The gene calls are TRBV4-1 and TRBJ1-1, with unresolved D. V lost 5 bases and J 6 bases, leaving 19 bases between the germline ends. Germline V CDR1 and CDR2: MGHRA, YSYEKL. The CDR3 is 15 residues long. The DNA for the CDR3 is TGCGCCAGCAGCAACCCCCTTACCGTAGCCGCTGAAGCTTTCTTT. It encodes CASSNPLTVAAEAFF.

This chain links TRBV6-5 with TRBJ2-3; a weak D match, TRBD2 (5 bases). Germline CDR1 MNHEY, CDR2 SVGAGI. The CDR3 loop spans 14 amino acids. V lost 6 bases and J 1 base, leaving 11 bases between the germline ends. Written as DNA, the CDR3 is TGTGCCAGCAGGGGTGGCGGGCGCACAGATACGCAGTATTTT. Residues: CASRGGGRTDTQYF.

This clone was recorded once. V usage is TRBV20-1 and J usage is TRBJ1-2; D gene uncertain. Germline assignment: CDR1 DFQATT and CDR2 SNEGSKA (reference sequence). The V gene lost 3 bases and the J gene lost 8 bases, with 10 bases spanning the gap. The CDR3 consists of 11 residues. The CDR3 bases are TGCAGTGCTAGTTGGGATTGGGGCTACACCTTC. Translating it yields CSASWDWGYTF.

The rearrangement uses TRBV27 and TRBJ2-3; D call uncertain. V lost 5 bases to trimming and J lost 4 bases, with 13 bases between them. The CDR3 covers 14 residues. Germline CDR1 reads MNHEY; CDR2 reads SMNVEV (reference sequence). CDR3 in amino acids: CASSPRYTADTQYF. The CDR3 region has the DNA TGTGCCAGCAGTCCCCGTTATACAGCAGATACGCAGTATTTT.

In DNA form, the CDR3 reads TGTGCCAGCAGCTCGAGACCAGGGGGCGGAAACACCATATATTTT. Its protein is CASSSRPGGGNTIYF. The chain uses TRBV11-2 and TRBJ1-3, with 8 bases identical to TRBD1. V trimming: 4 bases; J trimming: 4 bases; junction bases outside the gene matches: 6. Germline assignment: CDR1 SGHAT and CDR2 FQNNGV. The CDR3 spans 15 residues.

The V call is TRBV10-3, the J call TRBJ1-5; D ambiguous. This CDR3 spans 13 amino acids. V was pared by 6 bases and J by 3 bases, with 9 bases between. The germline V gene has CDR1 ENHRY and CDR2 SYGVKD. The CDR3 DNA reads as TGTGCCATCAGACGGGAACTCAATCAGCCCCAGCATTTT. It translates to CAIRRELNQPQHF.

This chain joins TRBV5-1 and TRBJ2-1, with no clear D. Germline lookup yields CDR1 SGHRS and CDR2 YFSETQ. The CDR3 covers 16 residues. V was trimmed by 3 bases and J by 5 bases, leaving 18 bases between them. CDR3 DNA sequence: TGCGCCAGCAGCTCCCGCCTAGGTTCCGGTCACAATGAGCAGTTCTTC. It yields the protein CASSSRLGSGHNEQFF.

This chain links TRBV10-3 with TRBJ1-2; TRBD1 matches 11 bases. J lost 5 bases, V lost 6 bases, and 8 bases had no gene match. The CDR3 extends over 15 amino acids. The germline gives CDR1 ENHRY, CDR2 SYGVKD. CDR3 sequence reads: CAIRPGTGGEYGYTF. The CDR3 nucleotides are TGTGCCATCAGGCCCGGGACAGGGGGGGAGTATGGCTACACCTTC.

The rearrangement joins TRBV6-5 to TRBJ1-2, with D perhaps matching TRBD1 (5 bases). This CDR3 is 14 amino acids long. Per germline, CDR1 MNHEY and CDR2 SVGAGI. The CDR3 bases are TGTACGTTAAAGTGGGGGAGAACTAACTATGGCTACACCTTC. This sequence encodes CTLKWGRTNYGYTF.

The chain links TRBV7-7 to TRBJ2-1; unclear D gene. Germline V gene lookup returns CDR1 SSHAT and CDR2 FNYEAQ (reference sequence). V was clipped by 5 bases and J by 7 bases, with 15 bases between them. The CDR3 consists of 14 residues. For the CDR3, the DNA is TGTGCCAGCAGCCCTGGCCCTCCGATGAATGAGCAGTTCTTC. This translates into CASSPGPPMNEQFF.

This clone was seen only a few times. This chain uses TRBV28 with TRBJ2-2; the D is unclear. This CDR3 spans 13 amino acids. Germline V gene lookup returns CDR1 MDHEN and CDR2 SYDVKM. V was trimmed by 6 bases and J by 7 bases, leaving 12 bases between them. CDR3 protein: CASRTLEVGELFF. CDR3 coding DNA: TGTGCCAGCAGGACCCTCGAGGTCGGGGAGCTGTTTTTT.

V and J are TRBV28 and TRBJ2-5; tentative D call: TRBD1 (5 bases). V was cut by 7 bases and J by 5 bases, with 23 bases left in between. This CDR3 spans 16 amino acids. Germline V CDR1 and CDR2: MDHEN, SYDVKM. The CDR3 sequence: CASKSGHSEWHETQYF. CDR3 DNA: TGTGCCAGCAAGTCAGGACATTCCGAGTGGCATGAGACCCAGTACTTC.

V gene TRBV28 combines with J gene TRBJ2-4; D is perhaps TRBD1 (6 bases). The V end lost 7 bases, the J end lost 6 bases, and 16 bases lay between the germline ends. The CDR3 runs to 14 residues. Germline V gene sequence: CDR1 MDHEN, CDR2 SYDVKM. This CDR3 reads CASTLRGMGNIQYF. The CDR3 DNA is TGTGCCAGCACCTTGAGGGGGATGGGAAACATTCAGTACTTC.

V is TRBV5-6 and J is TRBJ2-1, with D possibly TRBD2 on 6 matching bases. Germline CDR1 and CDR2: SGHDT and YYEEEE. The CDR3 is 16 residues long. Trimming removed 0 bases from V and 0 bases from J, with 10 bases in between. CDR3 sequence (DNA): TGTGCCAGCAGCTTGGTAGCGGTAAGCTCCTACAATGAGCAGTTCTTC. Amino acid sequence: CASSLVAVSSYNEQFF.

The chain employs TRBV7-3 and TRBJ2-7; D is perhaps TRBD2 (8 bases). The CDR3 sequence is 14 residues long. Germline loops: CDR1 SGHTA, CDR2 FQGTGA. The V end was cut by 5 bases, the J end by 5 bases, with 16 bases between. The CDR3 sequence is CASSPGGTSHEQYF. Written as DNA, the CDR3 is TGTGCCAGCAGCCCAGGGGGGACTAGTCACGAGCAGTACTTC.

The rearrangement uses TRBV2 and TRBJ2-3; 9 nucleotides align to TRBD2. V lost 6 bases to trimming and J lost 2 bases; unmatched junction nucleotides: 6. This CDR3 has 15 amino acids. In germline, CDR1 is SNHLY, CDR2 FYNNEI. As DNA, the CDR3 is TGTGCCAGCAGCCCGACTAGCGGTGACACAGATACGCAGTATTTT. Translating it yields CASSPTSGDTDTQYF.

The chain recombines TRBV10-2 with TRBJ1-1; D is ambiguous. The V gene's germline CDR1 is WSHSY and CDR2 SAAADI. The CDR3 is 11 residues long. Trimming removed 7 bases at V and 5 bases at J, with 8 bases between. CDR3 protein: CASIVETEAFF. CDR3 bases: TGCGCCAGCATCGTTGAGACTGAAGCTTTCTTT.

This chain links TRBV7-6 with TRBJ2-1; 7 positions agree with TRBD1. In germline, CDR1 is SGHVS, CDR2 FNYEAQ. The CDR3 runs 14 residues. V lost 2 bases to trimming and J lost 8 bases; unmatched junction nucleotides: 6. The DNA for the CDR3 is TGTGCCAGCAGCTTAAACAGGGGAGAGGATGAGCAGTTCTTC. This gives the protein CASSLNRGEDEQFF. Together with reference TRBV7-6 and TRBJ2-1, the CDR3 gives the full variable domain: GAGVSQSPRYKVTKRGQDVALRCDPISGHVSLYWYRQALGQGPEFLTYFNYEAQQDKSGLPNDRFSAERPEGSISTLTIQRTEQRDSAMYRCASSLNRGEDEQFFGPGTRLTVL.

This clone was detected only once. The V and J genes are TRBV20-1 and TRBJ2-5; D is uncertain. Trimming pared 4 bases from V and 5 bases from J, leaving 2 bases between. The CDR3 covers 9 residues. Germline values: CDR1 DFQATT, CDR2 SNEGSKA (reference sequence). This chain's CDR3 is CSAKETQYF. CDR3 DNA: TGCAGTGCTAAGGAGACCCAGTACTTC.

This chain joins TRBV18 and TRBJ1-4; 8 positions match TRBD1. The CDR3 consists of 13 residues. Germline V gene data show CDR1 as KGHSH and CDR2 as LQKENI. After removal of 6 bases from V and 7 bases from J, the junction contained 4 bases not matched to a gene. The CDR3 loop reads CASSADRVEKLFF. Here the CDR3 DNA reads TGTGCCAGCTCTGCGGACAGGGTTGAAAAACTGTTTTTT.

This clone was detected only a few times. The rearrangement uses TRBV7-2 and TRBJ1-3; D is unresolved. V was clipped by 5 bases and J by 0 bases, with 8 bases between them. This CDR3 spans 14 amino acids. Germline V lookup: CDR1 SGHTA, CDR2 FQGNSA. The chain's CDR3 is CASSDGLSGNTIYF. CDR3 nucleotides: TGTGCCAGCAGCGACGGGCTCTCTGGAAACACCATATATTTT. Drawing the rest from reference TRBV7-2 and TRBJ1-3, the complete variable domain is GAGVSQSPSNKVTEKGKDVELRCDPISGHTALYWYRQSLGQGLEFLIYFQGNSAPDKSGLPSDRFSAERTGGSVSTLTIQRTQQEDSAVYLCASSDGLSGNTIYFGEGSWLTVV.

V and J are TRBV11-2 and TRBJ2-5; D gene ambiguous. CDR3 length equals 13 residues. Trimming took 4 bases from V and 1 from J, leaving 7 bases between them. Germline CDR1 reads SGHAT; CDR2 reads FQNNGV. The CDR3 DNA reads TGTGCCAGCAGCTCGCAACCCCAAGAGACCCAGTACTTC. Residues: CASSSQPQETQYF.